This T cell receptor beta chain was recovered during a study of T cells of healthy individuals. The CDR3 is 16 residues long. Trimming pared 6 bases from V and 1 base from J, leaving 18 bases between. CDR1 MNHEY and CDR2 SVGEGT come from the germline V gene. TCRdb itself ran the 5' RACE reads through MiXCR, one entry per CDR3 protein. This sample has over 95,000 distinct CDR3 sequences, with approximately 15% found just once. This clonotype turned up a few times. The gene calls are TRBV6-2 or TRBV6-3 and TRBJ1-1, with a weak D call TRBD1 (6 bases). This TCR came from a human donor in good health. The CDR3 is CASSPYLRQANTEAFF. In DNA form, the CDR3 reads TGTGCCAGCAGCCCATACCTTCGACAGGCGAACACTGAAGCTTTCTTT.